A single sample is the source of the 4 T cell receptor beta chains below, sequenced in a study of T cell changes during pregnancy in multiple sclerosis. Assay used: immunoSEQ multiplex PCR; TCRdb lists only in-frame clones, some missing. The sample has some 74,000 clones, over 80% seen once. Material: peripheral blood, obtained before pregnancy. Source of these receptors: a female donor with multiple sclerosis, enrolled in a pregnancy study.

This rearrangement joins TRBV9 to TRBJ2-7; 11 bases are a match to TRBD2. V was clipped by 0 bases and J by 5 bases; unmatched bases: 4. This CDR3 has 15 amino acids. In germline, CDR1 is SGDLS, CDR2 YYNGEE. The CDR3 sequence: CASSVALLAGDEQYF. As DNA, the CDR3 is TGTGCCAGCAGCGTAGCTTTACTAGCGGGAGACGAGCAGTACTTC.

This clone was detected a few times. The chain recombines TRBV25-1 with TRBJ2-7; D perhaps matches TRBD1 (6 bases). Germline CDR1 is MGHDK and CDR2 is SYGVNS. This CDR3 contains 11 residues. V dropped 6 bases and J dropped 4 bases, with 7 bases sitting between them. The CDR3 DNA is TGTGCCAGCAGCAGGGGATACGAGCAGTACTTC. This gives the protein CASSRGYEQYF.

This sequence joins TRBV19 and TRBJ1-1; TRBD1 matches at 8 bases. The CDR3 runs 15 residues. With 10 bases clipped from V and 4 bases from J, the junction kept 14 bases outside the gene matches. In germline, CDR1 is LNHDA, CDR2 SQIVND (reference sequence). CDR3 region: CATEQGVGVGTEAFF. CDR3 bases: TGTGCCACCGAACAGGGGGTCGGGGTGGGCACTGAAGCTTTCTTT.

The chain employs TRBV5-4 and TRBJ1-1; 8 bases map to TRBD1. The CDR3 runs to 14 residues. Germline assignment: CDR1 SGHNT and CDR2 YYREEE (reference sequence). V was clipped by 4 bases and J by 2 bases; unmatched bases: 4. The CDR3 loop reads CASSLDRVNTEAFF. DNA for the CDR3: TGTGCCAGCAGCCTGGACAGGGTAAACACTGAAGCTTTCTTT. Based on the CDR3 plus reference TRBV5-4 and TRBJ1-1, the full variable domain is ETGVTQSPTHLIKTRGQQVTLRCSSQSGHNTVSWYQQALGQGPQFIFQYYREEENGRGNFPPRFSGLQFPNYSSELNVNALELDDSALYLCASSLDRVNTEAFFGQGTRLTVV.